One sample yielded the 7 T cell receptor beta chains listed below, sequenced in a study of T cell responses to AZD1222 COVID-19 vaccine. Clones were sequenced by immunoSEQ multiplex PCR, and TCRdb holds only the in-frame ones, with some missing. The sample lists 120,000 or so clones; more than 65% were seen once. This sample comprised peripheral blood, obtained 28 days after the second AZD1222 dose. The receptors here all came from an adult who received the AZD1222 COVID-19 vaccine.

The rearrangement links TRBV7-2 to TRBJ2-7; D ambiguous. Germline CDR1 reads SGHTA; CDR2 reads FQGNSA. V lost 5 bases and J 2 bases, leaving 7 bases between the germline ends. The CDR3 extends over 12 amino acids. CDR3 coding DNA: TGTGCCAGCAGCGTGAGACCCTACGAGCAGTACTTC. It translates to CASSVRPYEQYF.

CDR3 bases: TGTGCCAGCAAAACAGGGGGCAGGATGAACACTGAAGCTTTCTTT. Translated: CASKTGGRMNTEAFF. The rearrangement uses TRBV2 and TRBJ1-1, with TRBD1 matching 9 bases. CDR1 is SNHLY, CDR2 FYNNEI, per germline. Unmatched junction bases numbered 6, after V lost 7 bases and J lost 0 bases. The CDR3 totals 15 residues. The variable domain in full, completed from reference TRBV2 and TRBJ1-1, reads EPEVTQTPSHQVTQMGQEVILRCVPISNHLYFYWYRQILGQKVEFLVSFYNNEISEKSEIFDDQFSVERPDGSNFTLKIRSTKLEDSAMYFCASKTGGRMNTEAFFGQGTRLTVV.

The genes are TRBV5-4 and TRBJ2-5; TRBD1 matches 9 bases. From germline, CDR1 is SGHNT and CDR2 YYREEE (reference sequence). CDR3 length equals 14 residues. V lost 4 bases, J lost 4 bases, and 5 bases stayed unmatched. DNA for the CDR3: TGTGCCAGCAGCCTGGACAGGGGAGTAGAGACCCAGTACTTC. Translated, it gives CASSLDRGVETQYF.

The CDR3 coding sequence is TGTGCCAGCAGCCAAGAAGGAGAGGGGGCGCTCAATGAGCAGTTCTTC. This translates into CASSQEGEGALNEQFF. This chain links TRBV3-1 (or the pseudogene TRBV3-2) with TRBJ2-1, with TRBD1 matching 7 bases. Germline CDR1 is LGHDT and CDR2 is YNNKEL (reference sequence). V trimming: 0 bases; J trimming: 6 bases; junction bases outside the gene matches: 8. The CDR3 is 16 amino acids.

The chain carries TRBV14 and TRBJ1-4; D gene unclear. Germline lookup yields CDR1 SGHDN and CDR2 FVKESK. The CDR3 loop spans 10 amino acids. V was trimmed by 8 bases and J by 10 bases, leaving 8 bases between them. The CDR3 loop reads CASVGGKLFF. DNA for the CDR3: TGTGCCAGCGTCGGAGGAAAACTGTTTTTT.

The CDR3 DNA follows: TGCAGTGCTAGCCCAGAACGCGAGCAGTACTTC. Its protein is CSASPEREQYF. The chain has TRBV20-1 and TRBJ2-7; D uncertain. The CDR3 spans 11 residues. Trimming pared 3 bases from V and 6 bases from J, leaving 9 bases between. Germline V gene sequence: CDR1 DFQATT, CDR2 SNEGSKA (reference sequence).

V gene TRBV2 combines with J gene TRBJ1-2; 7 bases align to TRBD1. Germline-derived CDR1 and CDR2 are SNHLY and FYNNEI. The CDR3 spans 15 residues. The J segment lost 8 bases and the V segment lost 2 bases, leaving 11 bases of the junction unmatched. The CDR3: CASSERVEGANGYTF. CDR3 sequence (DNA): TGTGCCAGCAGTGAACGCGTCGAGGGGGCGAACGGCTACACCTTC. The entire variable domain, with the rest obtained from reference TRBV2 and TRBJ1-2, is as follows: EPEVTQTPSHQVTQMGQEVILRCVPISNHLYFYWYRQILGQKVEFLVSFYNNEISEKSEIFDDQFSVERPDGSNFTLKIRSTKLEDSAMYFCASSERVEGANGYTFGSGTRLTVV.